This TCR beta chain was identified in a study of cytomegalovirus exposure and HLA in healthy donors. The ends were cut back, 0 bases at V and 3 bases at J, with 12 bases in the middle. The V gene's germline CDR1 is SGDLS and CDR2 YYNGEE. There are 15 residues in the CDR3. PCR used 60 Vbeta primers and 13 Jbeta primers. Sequencing was performed with immunoSEQ multiplex PCR; in TCRdb, only in-frame clones are kept and a portion is missing. The table shows approximately 220,000 clones, with over 80% occurring only once. Each donor was healthy, and each was a bone marrow donor. The clonotype was recovered from a man aged 40-55 years in good health and CMV-seropositive. The source material was PBMCs. The V gene is TRBV9, the J gene TRBJ1-1; D not certain. The CDR3 DNA sequence: TGTGCCAGCAGCGTAGGAGGCTGGGAGGACACTGAAGCTTTCTTT. It codes for CASSVGGWEDTEAFF.